This T cell receptor (beta chain) was profiled in a study of response to subunit inactivated influenza vaccine. Whole-study findings and limits: The authors put forward the suggestion that each seasonal influenza vaccination may bring in only a limited number of new T cells.

TCRdb reprocessed the RT-PCR reads via MiXCR and lists one record per CDR3 protein. The sample carries roughly 700,000 distinct CDR3 sequences, approximately 13% recorded once. This clonotype showed up just a few times. Its matching antigen is unknown. Trimming stripped 5 bases from V and 2 bases from J, with 6 bases between. There are 12 residues in the CDR3. Germline CDR1 is SGHTA and CDR2 is FQGNSA. The sample consisted of PBMCs from blood, taken about 14 days before vaccination. The chain is built from TRBV7-2 and TRBJ2-5, with a possible D match to TRBD2 (5 bases). This sequence originates from a man aged 50-59 years who received an inactivated influenza vaccine. The CDR3 sequence: CASSRRQETQYF. The CDR3 DNA follows: TGTGCCAGCAGCCGGAGGCAAGAGACCCAGTACTTC.